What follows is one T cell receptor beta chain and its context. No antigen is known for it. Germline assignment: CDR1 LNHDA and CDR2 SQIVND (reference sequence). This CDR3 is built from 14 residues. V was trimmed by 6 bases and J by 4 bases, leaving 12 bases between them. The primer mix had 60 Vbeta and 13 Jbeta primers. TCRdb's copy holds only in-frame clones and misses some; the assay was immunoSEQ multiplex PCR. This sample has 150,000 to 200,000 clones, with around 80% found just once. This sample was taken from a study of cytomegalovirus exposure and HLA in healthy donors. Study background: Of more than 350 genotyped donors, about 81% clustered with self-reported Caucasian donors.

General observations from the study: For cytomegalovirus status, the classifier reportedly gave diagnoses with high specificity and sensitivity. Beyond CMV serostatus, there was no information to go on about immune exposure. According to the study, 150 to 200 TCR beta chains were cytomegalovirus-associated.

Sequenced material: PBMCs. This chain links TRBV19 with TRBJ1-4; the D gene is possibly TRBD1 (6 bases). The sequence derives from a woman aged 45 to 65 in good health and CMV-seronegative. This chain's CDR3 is CASRTTGSNEKLFF. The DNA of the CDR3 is TGTGCCAGTAGGACGACAGGTAGTAATGAAAAACTGTTTTTT.